This T cell receptor beta chain was obtained from a study of blood T cell repertoires in COVID-19. In the study overall: From T cells, B-cell-depleted T cells, or PBMCs came the material, which was cDNA or gDNA.

The CDR3 covers 12 residues. Between the trimmed V and J ends, which lost 7 bases and 0 bases, there was a span of 4 bases. CDR1 and CDR2 (germline): SEHNR, FQNEAQ (reference sequence). Authors' analysis steps: Estimation of nucleated cell counts relied on the amplification of reference gene primers. This table comes from immunoSEQ multiplex PCR, and its TCRdb copy is limited to in-frame clones, with some not included. V, J and clone size are those of that table, while D and trimming were read from the DNA. The profile shows 140,000 to 150,000 clones, 80% of them singletons. This clone was observed a handful of times.

Sequenced sample: peripheral blood. The chain combines TRBV7-9 with TRBJ2-1; no clear D. This receptor was taken from a man aged 70-80 years who had recovered from COVID-19. CDR3 amino acids: CASMSSYNEQFF. In nucleotides, the CDR3 is TGTGCCAGCATGAGCTCCTACAATGAGCAGTTCTTC.